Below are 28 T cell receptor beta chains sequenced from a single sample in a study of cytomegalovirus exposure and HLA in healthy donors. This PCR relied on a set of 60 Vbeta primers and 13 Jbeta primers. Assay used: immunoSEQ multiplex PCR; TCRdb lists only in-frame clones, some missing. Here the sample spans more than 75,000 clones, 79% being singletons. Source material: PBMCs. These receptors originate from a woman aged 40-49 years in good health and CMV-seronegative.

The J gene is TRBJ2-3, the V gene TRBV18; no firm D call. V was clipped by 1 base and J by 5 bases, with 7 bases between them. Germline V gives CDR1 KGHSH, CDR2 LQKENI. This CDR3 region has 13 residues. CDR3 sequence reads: CASSPHPGDTQYF. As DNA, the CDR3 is TGTGCCAGCTCACCACACCCAGGAGATACGCAGTATTTT.

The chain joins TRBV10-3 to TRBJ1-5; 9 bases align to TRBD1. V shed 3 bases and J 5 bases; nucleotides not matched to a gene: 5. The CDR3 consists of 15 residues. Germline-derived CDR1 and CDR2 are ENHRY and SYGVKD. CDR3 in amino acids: CAISDTGTGYQPQHF. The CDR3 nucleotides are TGTGCCATCAGTGACACCGGGACAGGGTATCAGCCCCAGCATTTT.

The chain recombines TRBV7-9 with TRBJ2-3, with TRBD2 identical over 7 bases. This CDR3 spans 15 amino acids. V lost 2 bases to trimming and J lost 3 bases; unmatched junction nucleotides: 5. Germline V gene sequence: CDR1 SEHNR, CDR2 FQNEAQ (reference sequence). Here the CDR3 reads CASSLRLAETDTQYF. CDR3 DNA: TGTGCCAGCAGCTTACGGCTAGCGGAAACAGATACGCAGTATTTT.

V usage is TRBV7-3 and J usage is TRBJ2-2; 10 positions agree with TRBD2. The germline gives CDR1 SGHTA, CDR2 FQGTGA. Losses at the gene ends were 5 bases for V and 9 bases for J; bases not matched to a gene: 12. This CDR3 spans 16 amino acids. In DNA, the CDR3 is TGTGCCAGCAGCATCTCTAGCGGGGGACGGATCAGGGAGCTGTTTTTT. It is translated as CASSISSGGRIRELFF.

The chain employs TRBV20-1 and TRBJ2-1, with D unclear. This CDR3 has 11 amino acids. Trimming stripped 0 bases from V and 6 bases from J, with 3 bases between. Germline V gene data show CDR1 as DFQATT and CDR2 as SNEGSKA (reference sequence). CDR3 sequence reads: CSARDSNEQFF. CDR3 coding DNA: TGCAGTGCTAGAGATAGCAATGAGCAGTTCTTC.

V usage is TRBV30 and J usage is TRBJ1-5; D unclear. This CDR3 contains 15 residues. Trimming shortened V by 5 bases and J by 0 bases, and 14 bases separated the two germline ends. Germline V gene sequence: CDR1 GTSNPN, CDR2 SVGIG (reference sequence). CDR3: CAWDRRGNSNQPQHF. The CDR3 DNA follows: TGTGCCTGGGATCGGCGAGGAAATAGCAATCAGCCCCAGCATTTT.

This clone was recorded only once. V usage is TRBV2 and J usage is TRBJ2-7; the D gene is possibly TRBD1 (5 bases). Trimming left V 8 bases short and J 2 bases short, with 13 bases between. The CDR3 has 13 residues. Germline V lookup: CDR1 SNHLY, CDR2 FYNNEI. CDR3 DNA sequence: TGTGCCAGCGGTAGAGGCAGGGCCTACGAGCAGTACTTC. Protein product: CASGRGRAYEQYF.

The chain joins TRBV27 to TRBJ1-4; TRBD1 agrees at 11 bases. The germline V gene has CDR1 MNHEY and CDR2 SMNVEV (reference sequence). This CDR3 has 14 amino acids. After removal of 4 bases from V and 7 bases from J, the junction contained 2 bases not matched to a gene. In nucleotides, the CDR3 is TGTGCCAGCAGTTGGACAGGGGGCGGTGAAAAACTGTTTTTT. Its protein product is CASSWTGGGEKLFF.

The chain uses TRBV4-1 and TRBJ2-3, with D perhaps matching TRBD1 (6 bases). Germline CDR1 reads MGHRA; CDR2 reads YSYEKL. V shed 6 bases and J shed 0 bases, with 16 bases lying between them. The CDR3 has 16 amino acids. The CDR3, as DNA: TGCGCCAGCAGTGGCTCGAGGGGGACGAGCACAGATACGCAGTATTTT. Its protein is CASSGSRGTSTDTQYF.

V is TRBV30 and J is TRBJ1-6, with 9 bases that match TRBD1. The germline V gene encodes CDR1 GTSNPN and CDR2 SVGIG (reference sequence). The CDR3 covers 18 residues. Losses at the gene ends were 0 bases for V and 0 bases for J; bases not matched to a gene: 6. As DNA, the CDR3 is TGTGCCTGGAGTGTACGTGGGACAGGGAGCTCCTATAATTCACCCCTCCACTTT. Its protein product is CAWSVRGTGSSYNSPLHF.

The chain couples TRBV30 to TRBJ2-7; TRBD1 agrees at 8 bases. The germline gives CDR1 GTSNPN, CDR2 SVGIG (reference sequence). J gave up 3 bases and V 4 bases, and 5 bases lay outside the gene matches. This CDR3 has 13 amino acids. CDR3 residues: CAWNRGKNYEQYF. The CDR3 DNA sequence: TGTGCCTGGAACAGGGGGAAGAACTACGAGCAGTACTTC. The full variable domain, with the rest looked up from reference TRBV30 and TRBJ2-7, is SQTIHQWPATLVQPVGSPLSLECTVEGTSNPNLYWYRQAAGRGLQLLFYSVGIGQISSEVPQNLSASRPQDRQFILSSKKLLLSDSGFYLCAWNRGKNYEQYFGPGTRLTVT.

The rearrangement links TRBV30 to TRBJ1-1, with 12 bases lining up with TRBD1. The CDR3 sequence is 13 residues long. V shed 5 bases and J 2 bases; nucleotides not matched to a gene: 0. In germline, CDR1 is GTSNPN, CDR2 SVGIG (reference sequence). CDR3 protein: CAWGTGGNTEAFF. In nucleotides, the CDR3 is TGTGCCTGGGGGACAGGGGGCAACACTGAAGCTTTCTTT. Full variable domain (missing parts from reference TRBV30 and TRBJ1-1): SQTIHQWPATLVQPVGSPLSLECTVEGTSNPNLYWYRQAAGRGLQLLFYSVGIGQISSEVPQNLSASRPQDRQFILSSKKLLLSDSGFYLCAWGTGGNTEAFFGQGTRLTVV.

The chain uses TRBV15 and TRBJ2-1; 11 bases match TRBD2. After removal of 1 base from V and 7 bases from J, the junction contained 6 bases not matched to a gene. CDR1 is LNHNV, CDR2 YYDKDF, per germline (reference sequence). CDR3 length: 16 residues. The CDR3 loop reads CATSRGASGGMNEQFF. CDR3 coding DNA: TGTGCCACCAGCAGAGGGGCTAGCGGGGGGATGAATGAGCAGTTCTTC. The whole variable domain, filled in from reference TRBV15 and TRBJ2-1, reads DAMVIQNPRYQVTQFGKPVTLSCSQTLNHNVMYWYQQKSSQAPKLLFHYYDKDFNNEADTPDNFQSRRPNTSFCFLDIRSPGLGDTAMYLCATSRGASGGMNEQFFGPGTRLTVL.

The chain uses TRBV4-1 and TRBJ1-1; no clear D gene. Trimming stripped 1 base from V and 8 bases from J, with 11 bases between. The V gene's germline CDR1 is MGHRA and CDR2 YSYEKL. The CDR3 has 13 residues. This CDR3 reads CASSQGPGVEAFF. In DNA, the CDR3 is TGCGCCAGCAGCCAAGGGCCGGGAGTCGAAGCTTTCTTT.

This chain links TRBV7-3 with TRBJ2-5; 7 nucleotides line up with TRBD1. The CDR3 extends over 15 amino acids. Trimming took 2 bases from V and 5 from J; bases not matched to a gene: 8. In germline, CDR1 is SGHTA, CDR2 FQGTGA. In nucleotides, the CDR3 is TGTGCCAGCAGCTTATCGTCAGGGGGTTATGAGACCCAGTACTTC. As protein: CASSLSSGGYETQYF. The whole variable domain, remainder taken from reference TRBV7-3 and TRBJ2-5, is GAGVSQTPSNKVTEKGKYVELRCDPISGHTALYWYRQSLGQGPEFLIYFQGTGAADDSGLPNDRFFAVRPEGSVSTLKIQRTERGDSAVYLCASSLSSGGYETQYFGPGTRLLVL.

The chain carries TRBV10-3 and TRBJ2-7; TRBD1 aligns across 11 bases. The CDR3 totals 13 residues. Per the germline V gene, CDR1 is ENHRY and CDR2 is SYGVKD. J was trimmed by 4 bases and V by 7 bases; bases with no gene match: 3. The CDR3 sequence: CAITGTGGYEQYF. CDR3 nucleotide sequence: TGTGCCATCACGGGGACAGGGGGTTACGAGCAGTACTTC.

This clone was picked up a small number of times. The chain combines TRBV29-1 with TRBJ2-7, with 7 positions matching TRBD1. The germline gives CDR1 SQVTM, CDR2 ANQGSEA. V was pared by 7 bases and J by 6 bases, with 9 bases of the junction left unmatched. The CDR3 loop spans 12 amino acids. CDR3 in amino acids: CSAGRGLGEQYF. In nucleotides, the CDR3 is TGCAGCGCGGGTAGGGGGCTAGGCGAGCAGTACTTC.

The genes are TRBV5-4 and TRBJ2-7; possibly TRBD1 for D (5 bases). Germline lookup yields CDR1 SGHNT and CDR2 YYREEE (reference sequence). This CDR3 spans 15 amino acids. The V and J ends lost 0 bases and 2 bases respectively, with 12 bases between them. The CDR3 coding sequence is TGTGCCAGCAGCTTGGGACAGACGAGCGCCTACGAGCAGTACTTC. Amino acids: CASSLGQTSAYEQYF.

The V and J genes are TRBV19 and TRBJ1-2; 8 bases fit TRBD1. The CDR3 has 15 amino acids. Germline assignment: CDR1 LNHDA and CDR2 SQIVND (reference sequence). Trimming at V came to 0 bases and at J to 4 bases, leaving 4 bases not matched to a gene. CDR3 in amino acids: CASSIERQGSYGYTF. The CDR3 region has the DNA TGTGCCAGTAGTATAGAGCGACAGGGGAGCTATGGCTACACCTTC.

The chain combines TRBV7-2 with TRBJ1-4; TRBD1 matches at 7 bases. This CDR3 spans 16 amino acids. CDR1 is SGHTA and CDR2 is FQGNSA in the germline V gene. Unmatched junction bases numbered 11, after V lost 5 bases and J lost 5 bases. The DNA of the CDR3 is TGTGCCAGCAGCCCCCTCGGTGGGACAGAAAATGAAAAACTGTTTTTT. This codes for CASSPLGGTENEKLFF.

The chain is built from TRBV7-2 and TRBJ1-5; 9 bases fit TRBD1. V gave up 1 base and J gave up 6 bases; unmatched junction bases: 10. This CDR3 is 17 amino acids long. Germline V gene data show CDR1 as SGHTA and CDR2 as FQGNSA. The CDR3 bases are TGTGCCAGCAGCTTAGGGCTACAGGGGGCAGTGAGTCAGCCCCAGCATTTT. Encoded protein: CASSLGLQGAVSQPQHF.

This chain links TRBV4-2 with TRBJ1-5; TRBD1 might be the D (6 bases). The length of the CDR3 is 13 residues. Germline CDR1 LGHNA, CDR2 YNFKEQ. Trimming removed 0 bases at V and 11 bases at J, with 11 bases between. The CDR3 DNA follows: TGTGCCAGCAGCCAAGACCCAGGGGTGTCCCAGCATTTT. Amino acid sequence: CASSQDPGVSQHF.

CDR3 loop: CASSLGRQETQYF. The CDR3 region has the DNA TGTGCCAGCAGTTTAGGCCGACAAGAGACCCAGTACTTC. The rearrangement links TRBV28 to TRBJ2-5; D remains ambiguous. V was clipped by 2 bases and J by 2 bases, with 6 bases between them. Germline assignment: CDR1 MDHEN and CDR2 SYDVKM. This CDR3 is built from 13 residues.

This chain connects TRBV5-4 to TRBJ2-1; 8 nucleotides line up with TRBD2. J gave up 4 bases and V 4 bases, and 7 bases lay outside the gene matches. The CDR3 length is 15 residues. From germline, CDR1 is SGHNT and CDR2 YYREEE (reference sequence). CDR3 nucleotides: TGTGCCAGCAGCCCTGGGACTAGGGGTTACAATGAGCAGTTCTTC. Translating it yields CASSPGTRGYNEQFF.

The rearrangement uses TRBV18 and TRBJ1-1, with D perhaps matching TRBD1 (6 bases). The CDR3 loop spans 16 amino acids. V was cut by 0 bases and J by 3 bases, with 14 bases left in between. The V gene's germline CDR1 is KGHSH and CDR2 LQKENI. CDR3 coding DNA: TGTGCCAGCTCACCACCGGGGGCCGAGGGGCACACTGAAGCTTTCTTT. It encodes CASSPPGAEGHTEAFF.

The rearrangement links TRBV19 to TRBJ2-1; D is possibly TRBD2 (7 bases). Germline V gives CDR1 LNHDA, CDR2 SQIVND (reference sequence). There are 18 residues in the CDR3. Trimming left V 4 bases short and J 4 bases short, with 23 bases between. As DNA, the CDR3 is TGTGCCAGTAGTAAACAGGGCGGTCGGGCGGGGGAGTACAATGAGCAGTTCTTC. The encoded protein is CASSKQGGRAGEYNEQFF.

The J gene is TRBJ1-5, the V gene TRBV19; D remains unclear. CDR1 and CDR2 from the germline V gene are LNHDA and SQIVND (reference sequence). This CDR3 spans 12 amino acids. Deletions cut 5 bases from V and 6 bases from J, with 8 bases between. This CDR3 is CASSQVSQPQHF. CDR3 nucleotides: TGTGCCAGTAGTCAGGTTTCTCAGCCCCAGCATTTT.

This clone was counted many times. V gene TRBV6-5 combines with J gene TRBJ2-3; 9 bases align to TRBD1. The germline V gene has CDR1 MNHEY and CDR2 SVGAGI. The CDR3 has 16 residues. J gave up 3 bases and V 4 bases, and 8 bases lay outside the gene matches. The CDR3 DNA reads TGTGCCAGCAGTTGGGACAGGGCCACTGGAACAGATACGCAGTATTTT. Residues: CASSWDRATGTDTQYF.